The clone carrying this TCR beta chain was observed a few times. The record originates from a study of identical twins. Each CDR3 protein gets one entry after TCRdb re-called the 5' RACE reads with MiXCR. In the table there are some 500,000 distinct CDR3 sequences, under 25% of which are singletons. Separately, the same data were catalogued under a study of T cells expressing NK-cell markers. This second study says: All TCR beta repertoires analysed originated from sorted CD3+CD56+NKG2C+, CD3+CD56+NKG2C- and CD3+CD56-NKG2C+ T cells. Sequencing covered eight donors, seven HCMV-seropositive and one seronegative. The study found dominant NKG2C+ clonotypes at about 1.0-7.0% of CD8+ T cells in about six donors.

Sequenced input: CD4+ T cells sorted from blood. This clonotype was obtained from a woman aged 18-35 years in good health.

DNA of the CDR3: TGCGCCAGCAGCCAAGCCTTGACTAGCGGAGTCTTTAGCACAGATACGCAGTATTTT. Amino acid sequence: CASSQALTSGVFSTDTQYF. This chain uses TRBV4-3 with TRBJ2-3, with 9 bases fitting TRBD2. CDR1 and CDR2 from the germline V gene are LGHNA and YSLEER. This CDR3 has 19 residues. Trimming at V came to 1 base and at J to 0 bases, leaving 11 bases not matched to a gene.